This TCR beta chain was captured in a study of PD-L1 blockade in urothelial cancer. The overall study: Previous chemotherapy exposure amounted to 0 to 3 regimens for patients. After treatment start, blood was analyzed at 3 weeks (second dose) and at 6 weeks. General study results and limits: Better progression-free and overall survival followed lower pretreatment blood clonality.

About this clone: The antigen remains undetermined.

Here immunoSEQ multiplex PCR was the method, and the copy in TCRdb shows in-frame clones only, minus some. Among about 39,000 clones listed, approximately 84% were seen once. With 2 bases removed from V and 5 bases from J, the gap between germline ends came to 12 bases. Germline lookup yields CDR1 MGHRA and CDR2 YSYEKL. This CDR3 region has 14 residues. Time point of the sample: peripheral blood 6 weeks after treatment start. Individual patients had between 1 and 8 samples, taken pretreatment and on-treatment. The rearrangement links TRBV4-1 to TRBJ2-5; a weak D match, TRBD2 (6 bases). Source: PBMCs, taken around atezolizumab (anti-PD-L1) treatment. The sequence came from a man in his forties with urothelial cancer. CDR3 amino acids: CASSQQGGGETQYF. CDR3 sequence (DNA): TGCGCCAGCAGCCAACAGGGCGGAGGGGAGACCCAGTACTTC.